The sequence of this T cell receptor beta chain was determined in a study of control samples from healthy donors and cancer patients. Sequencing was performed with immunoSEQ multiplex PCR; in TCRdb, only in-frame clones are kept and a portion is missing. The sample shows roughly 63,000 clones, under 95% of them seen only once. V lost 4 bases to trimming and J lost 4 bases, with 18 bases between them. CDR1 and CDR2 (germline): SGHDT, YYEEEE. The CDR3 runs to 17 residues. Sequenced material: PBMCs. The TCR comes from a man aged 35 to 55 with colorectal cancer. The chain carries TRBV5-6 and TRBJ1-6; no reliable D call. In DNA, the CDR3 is TGTGCCAGCAGCCATAACGGGCAGGATCCTTATAATTCACCCCTCCACTTT. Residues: CASSHNGQDPYNSPLHF. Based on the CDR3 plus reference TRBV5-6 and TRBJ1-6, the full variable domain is DAGVTQSPTHLIKTRGQQVTLRCSPKSGHDTVSWYQQALGQGPQFIFQYYEEEERQRGNFPDRFSGHQFPNYSSELNVNALLLGDSALYLCASSHNGQDPYNSPLHFGNGTRLTVT.